The rows below give T cell receptor beta chains drawn from one sample of a study of human T cells and chemical hapten exposure. TCRdb reprocessed the RACE reads with MiXCR, giving one entry per CDR3 protein. The repertoire has about 110,000 distinct CDR3 sequences, 9% to 9.5% of them found once; the top ten carry around 3%. Sequencing used whole blood, obtained in connection with sensitization to the hapten diphenylcyclopropenone (DPC). The receptor set was obtained from a woman in her 40s with alopecia areata. Some clones in this sample may be carry-over from other donors' samples. The CDR3 runs from the conserved cysteine through the conserved F or W. Each record gives: CDR3 protein, CDR3 DNA, J gene, V gene, clone size, D gene. D genes are given only for firm matches. Rows may omit the clone size; those that give it use once, few, many or a size class.

CDR3aa: CASSHDGRVQYF; CDR3nt: TGTGCCAGCAGCCATGACGGCCGGGTGCAGTACTTC; j_gene: TRBJ2-7; v_gene: TRBV14; abundance: -; d_gene: -
CDR3aa: CASSIDPRGQGAVNTEAFF; CDR3nt: TGTGCCAGTAGTATAGACCCGCGTGGACAGGGGGCTGTGAACACTGAAGCTTTCTTT; j_gene: TRBJ1-1; v_gene: TRBV19; abundance: many; d_gene: TRBD1
CDR3aa: CASSQEGYNEQFF; CDR3nt: TGTGCCAGCAGCCAAGAGGGCTACAATGAGCAGTTCTTC; j_gene: TRBJ2-1; v_gene: TRBV7-6; abundance: many; d_gene: -
CDR3aa: CASSLGGDKPQHF; CDR3nt: TGTGCCAGCAGCTTAGGGGGGGACAAGCCCCAGCATTTT; j_gene: TRBJ1-5; v_gene: TRBV11-2; abundance: many; d_gene: -
CDR3aa: CASSTRQSSYEQYF; CDR3nt: TGTGCCAGCAGCACCCGACAGAGCTCCTACGAGCAGTACTTC; j_gene: TRBJ2-7; v_gene: TRBV21-1; abundance: few; d_gene: -
CDR3aa: CASSQGTSGGDTQYF; CDR3nt: TGCGCCAGCAGCCAAGGGACTAGCGGGGGGGATACGCAGTATTTT; j_gene: TRBJ2-3; v_gene: TRBV4-1; abundance: few; d_gene: TRBD2
CDR3aa: CASSYWVASQSEQYF; CDR3nt: TGTGCCAGCAGTTATTGGGTGGCCAGCCAGTCCGAGCAGTACTTC; j_gene: TRBJ2-7; v_gene: TRBV6-5; abundance: few; d_gene: -
CDR3aa: CASSSDTFSSYNSPLHF; CDR3nt: TGTGCCAGCAGCTCGGATACCTTTAGCTCCTATAATTCACCCCTCCACTTT; j_gene: TRBJ1-6; v_gene: TRBV7-2; abundance: few; d_gene: -
CDR3aa: CASSLALGQGNLPSNQPQHF; CDR3nt: TGTGCCAGCAGCTTAGCACTGGGACAGGGTAATTTACCTAGCAATCAGCCCCAGCATTTT; j_gene: TRBJ1-5; v_gene: TRBV7-6; abundance: -; d_gene: TRBD1
CDR3aa: CASSVADPEAFF; CDR3nt: TGTGCCAGCAGCGTAGCGGATCCTGAAGCTTTCTTT; j_gene: TRBJ1-1; v_gene: TRBV9; abundance: many; d_gene: -
CDR3aa: CASSYPSGGAGELFF; CDR3nt: TGTGCCAGCAGTTACCCCTCGGGCGGGGCCGGGGAGCTGTTTTTT; j_gene: TRBJ2-2; v_gene: TRBV6-6; abundance: -; d_gene: -
CDR3aa: CAIRDRDFTEAFF; CDR3nt: TGTGCCATCAGGGACAGGGATTTCACTGAAGCTTTCTTT; j_gene: TRBJ1-1; v_gene: TRBV10-3; abundance: many; d_gene: TRBD1
CDR3aa: CASREKDENYGYTF; CDR3nt: TGTGCCAGCAGAGAGAAAGATGAGAACTATGGCTACACCTTC; j_gene: TRBJ1-2; v_gene: TRBV6-2/TRBV6-3; abundance: many; d_gene: -
CDR3aa: CASSPDRDRVEEQYF; CDR3nt: TGTGCCAGCAGCCCGGACCGGGACAGGGTCGAAGAGCAGTACTTC; j_gene: TRBJ2-7; v_gene: TRBV27; abundance: few; d_gene: TRBD1
CDR3aa: CASSQSGGALNEQFF; CDR3nt: TGTGCCAGCAGCCAAAGCGGGGGGGCGTTAAATGAGCAGTTCTTC; j_gene: TRBJ2-1; v_gene: TRBV7-2; abundance: few; d_gene: TRBD2
CDR3aa: CASSPGQSNSPLHF; CDR3nt: TGTGCCAGCAGCCCCGGGCAGAGTAATTCACCCCTCCATTTT; j_gene: TRBJ1-6; v_gene: TRBV9; abundance: many; d_gene: -
CDR3aa: CASSLERGQSYEQYF; CDR3nt: TGTGCCAGCAGCTTAGAAAGGGGACAGTCCTACGAGCAGTACTTC; j_gene: TRBJ2-7; v_gene: TRBV11-2; abundance: few; d_gene: TRBD1